One sample yielded the 31 T cell receptor beta chains listed below, sequenced in a study of monozygotic twins with inflammatory bowel disease. TCRdb reanalyzed the 5' RACE reads, giving one entry per CDR3 protein sequence and no DNA. The sample yields some 330,000 distinct CDR3 sequences, of which the top ten take up roughly 5.3%. Input material: blood. Receptors originate from a human donor with ulcerative colitis or Crohn's disease, or a healthy co-twin of an affected twin (not recorded which).

The chain employs TRBV7-2 and TRBJ2-7. From germline, CDR1 is SGHTA and CDR2 FQGNSA. CDR3 length equals 14 residues. CDR3 region: CASSLQIQAYEQYF.

V gene TRBV12-3 or TRBV12-4 combines with J gene TRBJ2-1; TCRdb gives TRBD2 as the D gene, but with no DNA this cannot be confirmed. The CDR3 totals 19 residues. CDR3 sequence: CASSRGPKDTSGGYNEQFF.

The rearrangement links TRBV10-3 to TRBJ2-5; the D call of TRBD1 rests on TCRdb alone, since no DNA is present to check it. The CDR3 is 13 residues long. Germline V gives CDR1 ENHRY, CDR2 SYGVKD. The chain's CDR3 is CAIRPGGGETQYF.

V is TRBV11-2 and J is TRBJ2-3; the TRBD2 assignment by TCRdb is unverifiable without DNA. Germline-derived CDR1 and CDR2 are SGHAT and FQNNGV. CDR3 size: 17 residues. CDR3 amino acids: CASSPRPSGAALATQYF.

The rearrangement joins TRBV5-4 to TRBJ1-1; TCRdb indicates TRBD1, and absent DNA this call remains unverified. Germline V gives CDR1 SGHNT, CDR2 YYREEE (reference sequence). There are 14 residues in the CDR3. The CDR3: CASGRDRANTEAFF.

The rearrangement joins TRBV27 to TRBJ2-5; TCRdb's D call of TRBD1 is untestable without DNA. Germline-derived CDR1 and CDR2 are MNHEY and SMNVEV (reference sequence). The CDR3 extends over 15 amino acids. The CDR3 loop is CASSQYRVGQETQYF.

The V call is TRBV4-3, the J call TRBJ2-7; the TCRdb call, TRBD1, lacks DNA for checking. This CDR3 comprises 15 residues. Germline V gene lookup returns CDR1 LGHNA and CDR2 YSLEER. CDR3 loop: CASSQVGTGYYEQYF.

The rearrangement links TRBV20-1 to TRBJ2-6; the D call of TRBD1 rests on TCRdb alone, since no DNA is present to check it. CDR1 and CDR2 from the germline V gene are DFQATT and SNEGSKA (reference sequence). The CDR3 covers 15 residues. CDR3 region: CSARVAGVGANVLTF.

The chain combines TRBV5-1 with TRBJ2-7; as DNA is missing, the TRBD1 call by TCRdb cannot be tested. The CDR3 loop spans 14 amino acids. In germline, CDR1 is SGHRS, CDR2 YFSETQ. This chain's CDR3 is CASSPTGGHYEQYF.

The CDR3 loop is CASSLVPLSSYNEQFF. The rearrangement links TRBV5-1 to TRBJ2-1; TCRdb gives TRBD2 as the D gene, but with no DNA this cannot be confirmed. The germline gives CDR1 SGHRS, CDR2 YFSETQ. The CDR3 spans 16 residues.

J is TRBJ1-1 and V is TRBV7-2. The CDR3 is made up of 11 amino acids. Per germline, CDR1 SGHTA and CDR2 FQGNSA. The CDR3 protein is CASLRNTEAFF.

The V and J genes are TRBV29-1 and TRBJ2-1. CDR1 is SQVTM and CDR2 is ANQGSEA in the germline V gene. The CDR3 sequence is 12 residues long. Here the CDR3 reads CSVETAGNEQFF.

The V gene is TRBV9, the J gene TRBJ2-5; absent DNA, TCRdb's TRBD1 call cannot be checked. Germline values: CDR1 SGDLS, CDR2 YYNGEE. The CDR3 runs to 16 residues. The CDR3 loop is CASSVLQGAPGETQYF.

The chain recombines TRBV5-1 with TRBJ2-3; without DNA, the TCRdb call of TRBD1 cannot be checked. Germline V gene data show CDR1 as SGHRS and CDR2 as YFSETQ. The CDR3 has 15 residues. The CDR3 is CASSSTGGGGNTQYF.

The rearrangement links TRBV3-1 to TRBJ2-1; TCRdb calls TRBD2, which cannot be checked without DNA. In germline, CDR1 is LGHDT, CDR2 YNNKEL (reference sequence). The CDR3 runs 16 residues. The CDR3 reads CASSPGRGRSYNEQFF.

The chain couples TRBV2 to TRBJ2-3; the D call of TRBD2 rests on TCRdb alone, since no DNA is present to check it. The V gene's germline CDR1 is SNHLY and CDR2 FYNNEI. This CDR3 comprises 19 residues. The CDR3 sequence is CASSELGKVTSLTTDTQYF. The whole variable domain, filled in from reference TRBV2 and TRBJ2-3, reads EPEVTQTPSHQVTQMGQEVILRCVPISNHLYFYWYRQILGQKVEFLVSFYNNEISEKSEIFDDQFSVERPDGSNFTLKIRSTKLEDSAMYFCASSELGKVTSLTTDTQYFGPGTRLTVL.

V and J are TRBV6-6 and TRBJ2-5; TCRdb reports TRBD2, a call that lacks DNA to check it against. This CDR3 comprises 12 residues. Per the germline V gene, CDR1 is MNHNY and CDR2 is SVGAGI (reference sequence). The CDR3 protein is CASRAGQETQYF.

The chain carries TRBV5-1 and TRBJ2-6; TCRdb picks TRBD1, but there is no DNA to check that call. Germline V lookup: CDR1 SGHRS, CDR2 YFSETQ. The CDR3 contains 17 residues. The chain's CDR3 is CASSSTGVHSGANVLTF.

The J gene is TRBJ2-1, the V gene TRBV6-6; the TCRdb D gene call, TRBD1, has no DNA to confirm it. The germline CDR1 and CDR2 sequences are MNHNY and SVGAGI (reference sequence). The CDR3 has 12 residues. The CDR3 reads CASSYPPSEQFF.

The gene calls are TRBV5-1 and TRBJ2-7; there is no DNA to check the TCRdb D call of TRBD2. The CDR3 consists of 13 residues. Germline V gives CDR1 SGHRS, CDR2 YFSETQ. The CDR3 protein is CASSLVAGYEQYF.

This sequence joins TRBV4-3 and TRBJ2-7; the D gene TCRdb calls, TRBD2, cannot be checked with no DNA. CDR3 length: 15 residues. The V gene's germline CDR1 is LGHNA and CDR2 YSLEER. The CDR3 region is CASSQLLADSYEQYF.

The chain employs TRBV7-3 and TRBJ1-6; TCRdb designates TRBD1, a call that cannot be tested without DNA. Looked up from germline, CDR1 is SGHTA and CDR2 is FQGTGA. The CDR3 consists of 16 residues. The CDR3 protein is CASSLTNRGTYSPLHF.

The rearrangement joins TRBV15 to TRBJ2-7; TCRdb outputs TRBD1, but without DNA this stays unchecked. Germline-derived CDR1 and CDR2 are LNHNV and YYDKDF (reference sequence). This CDR3 region has 12 residues. CDR3: CATSSARVRQYF. Supplemented by reference TRBV15 and TRBJ2-7, the full variable domain reads DAMVIQNPRYQVTQFGKPVTLSCSQTLNHNVMYWYQQKSSQAPKLLFHYYDKDFNNEADTPDNFQSRRPNTSFCFLDIRSPGLGDTAMYLCATSSARVRQYFGPGTRLTVT.

The chain recombines TRBV7-2 with TRBJ1-2; the TCRdb D gene call, TRBD1, has no DNA to confirm it. CDR1 and CDR2 (germline): SGHTA, FQGNSA. The CDR3 totals 14 residues. The CDR3 loop is CASRTPGAGYGYTF. Supplemented by reference TRBV7-2 and TRBJ1-2, the full variable domain reads GAGVSQSPSNKVTEKGKDVELRCDPISGHTALYWYRQSLGQGLEFLIYFQGNSAPDKSGLPSDRFSAERTGGSVSTLTIQRTQQEDSAVYLCASRTPGAGYGYTFGSGTRLTVV.

The chain couples TRBV11-2 to TRBJ2-1. This CDR3 is 13 amino acids long. Germline lookup yields CDR1 SGHAT and CDR2 FQNNGV. CDR3 amino acids: CASSSGWVNEQFF.

The chain employs TRBV14 and TRBJ2-3. This CDR3 has 12 residues. Germline V gene data show CDR1 as SGHDN and CDR2 as FVKESK. The CDR3 reads CASSQVVFAQYF.

This chain links TRBV29-1 with TRBJ2-7; TCRdb selects TRBD1, and the lack of DNA leaves this call unchecked. The CDR3 sequence is 16 residues long. Germline CDR1 SQVTM, CDR2 ANQGSEA. The CDR3 loop reads CSVEDRIRGQFYEQYF.

The chain carries TRBV18 and TRBJ2-7. Germline CDR1 is KGHSH and CDR2 is LQKENI. This CDR3 is 12 amino acids long. The CDR3 sequence is CASSPPGFEQYF.

The V and J genes are TRBV12-3 or TRBV12-4 and TRBJ1-5; TCRdb proposes TRBD1, but this gene call is untestable without DNA. The CDR3 runs to 17 residues. The CDR3 is CASSLARPKSGNQPQHF.

The chain has TRBV7-2 and TRBJ1-2; TCRdb calls TRBD1, which cannot be checked without DNA. The CDR3 is 15 amino acids. Per the germline V gene, CDR1 is SGHTA and CDR2 is FQGNSA. The chain's CDR3 is CASSHPSTGNTRYTF.

The V gene is TRBV12-3 or TRBV12-4, the J gene TRBJ1-1; TCRdb's D call, TRBD1, is unchecked because there is no DNA. The CDR3 extends over 16 amino acids. The CDR3 here is CASSPRGGGANTEAFF.